The present TCR beta chain was sequenced within a study of blood T cell repertoires in COVID-19. Study-level background: T cells, B-cell-depleted T cells, or PBMCs supplied cDNA or gDNA.

Methods used by the authors: How many nucleated cells were present was estimated from reference gene primer amplification. Generated by immunoSEQ multiplex PCR, the TCRdb table keeps only in-frame clones and is missing some. V and J calls and clone size are copied from that table; D and trimming were computed from the DNA. The repertoire includes 130,000 to 150,000 clones, roughly 80% of them detected once, and 6.2% sits in the top ten. The germline V gene has CDR1 SNHLY and CDR2 FYNNEI. The J segment lost 6 bases and the V segment lost 5 bases, leaving 9 bases of the junction unmatched. CDR3 length: 16 residues. Each participant's cohort was designated according to participant-reported clinical history. Symptom resolution, clearance, or two negative PCRs marked the recovered donors of Cohort 3.

The specimen was PBMCs or T cells enriched from blood (not recorded which). V is TRBV2 and J is TRBJ2-2; TRBD2 aligns across 10 bases. This TCR came from a woman in her thirties or forties who had recovered from COVID-19. The CDR3 DNA is TGTGCCAGCAGTAGGGTCCTAGCGGGAGCCGCCGGGGAGCTGTTTTTT. Its protein product is CASSRVLAGAAGELFF.